The source of this T cell receptor (beta chain) is a study of cytomegalovirus exposure and HLA in healthy donors. General observations from the study: Within the 120 or so validation repertoires, first-cohort TCR clusters tended to co-occur, according to a later analysis. Overall, under 200 TCR beta chains were annotated as cytomegalovirus-associated. Despite most TCR sequences being rare, some public TCRs occurred in many donors. A few CMV-associated chains were confirmed in vitro to be specific for CMV antigens.

A note on this clone: The antigen is not known.

Profiling relied on immunoSEQ multiplex PCR, and the TCRdb table lists in-frame clones only, not all of them. This table holds 200,000 to 250,000 clones, approximately 80% found once. V trimming: 8 bases; J trimming: 5 bases; junction bases outside the gene matches: 21. CDR1 is LGHNA, CDR2 YNFKEQ, per germline. This CDR3 is 18 amino acids long. The chain is built from TRBV4-2 and TRBJ1-1; TRBD1 matches at 9 bases. The sample consisted of PBMCs. This receptor was obtained from a woman aged 30 to 39 in good health and CMV-seropositive. CDR3 sequence reads: CASWGWVDRGSRRTEAFF. CDR3 sequence (DNA): TGTGCCAGCTGGGGGTGGGTAGACAGGGGGTCCAGACGGACTGAAGCTTTCTTT.